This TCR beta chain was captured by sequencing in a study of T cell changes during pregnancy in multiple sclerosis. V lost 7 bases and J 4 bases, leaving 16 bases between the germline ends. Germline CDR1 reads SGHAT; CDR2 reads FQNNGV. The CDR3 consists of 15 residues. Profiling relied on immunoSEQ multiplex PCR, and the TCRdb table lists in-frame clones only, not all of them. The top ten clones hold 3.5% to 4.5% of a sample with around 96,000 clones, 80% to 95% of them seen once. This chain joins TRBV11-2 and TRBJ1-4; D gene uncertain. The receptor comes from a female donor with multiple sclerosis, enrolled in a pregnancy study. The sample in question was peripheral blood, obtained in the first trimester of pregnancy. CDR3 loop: CASTRTGMVNEKLFF. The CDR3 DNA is TGTGCCAGCACCCGTACCGGGATGGTTAATGAAAAACTGTTTTTT. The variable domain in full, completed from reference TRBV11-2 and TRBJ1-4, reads EAGVAQSPRYKIIEKRQSVAFWCNPISGHATLYWYQQILGQGPKLLIQFQNNGVVDDSQLPKDRFSAERLKGVDSTLKIQPAKLEDSAVYLCASTRTGMVNEKLFFGSGTQLSVL.